Listed below are T cell receptor beta chains from one sample, sequenced in a study of blood T cell repertoires in COVID-19. Method: immunoSEQ multiplex PCR; TCRdb's copy keeps in-frame clones and lacks some. The sample has fewer than 200,000 clones, roughly 72% seen once. Material for sequencing was peripheral blood. Source of these receptors: a woman older than 75 with acute or convalescent COVID-19. Each CDR3 is given with its conserved first and last residue. A clone size is listed for some rows: how often the clone was seen (once, few, many), or a class if it is expanded.

J gene,clone size,CDR3 length,V gene,CDR3 protein
TRBJ1-2,-,15,TRBV19,CASMAPSTGDYGYTF
TRBJ1-1,-,13,TRBV3-1/TRBV3-2,CAARDSRDTEAFF
TRBJ1-1,-,14,TRBV29-1,CSVDGWGQGTEAFF
TRBJ1-5,-,16,TRBV2,CASSERSYGGPQPQHF
TRBJ1-2,-,12,TRBV27,CASKTAGYGYTF
TRBJ1-4,-,15,TRBV6-1,CASSDPGGTGKKLFF
TRBJ2-5,-,15,TRBV11-1,CASSLAPGAQETQYF
TRBJ1-1,-,14,TRBV6-5,CASRTPGQNTEAFF
TRBJ1-2,-,14,TRBV28,CASTVLENSYGYTF
TRBJ2-2,-,18,TRBV7-6,CASSRSLAGGGRTGELFF
TRBJ2-7,once,15,TRBV9,CASSAWDSYSYEQYF
TRBJ1-4,few,17,TRBV18,CASSPPITGGTNEKLFF
TRBJ2-7,-,14,TRBV30,CAWSVIGGGYEQYF
TRBJ2-3,-,16,TRBV24-1,CATSDFRGRSTDTQYF
TRBJ1-1,-,12,TRBV10-3,CAISNRQNSAFF
TRBJ2-1,-,15,TRBV5-1,CASSLDQGGSWEQFF
TRBJ1-1,few,14,TRBV6-2/TRBV6-3,CASSYQGINTEAFF
TRBJ2-1,once,16,TRBV18,CASSVVPGTSHNEQFF
TRBJ2-7,-,14,TRBV5-1,CASSIGGSSYEQYF
TRBJ1-4,-,19,TRBV30,CAWSLSLLTGLLTNEKLFF
TRBJ1-4,-,11,TRBV2,CASSVNEKLFF
TRBJ2-7,-,12,TRBV5-1,CASSPQGVEQYF
TRBJ1-2,-,15,TRBV5-5,CASSLGRGFNYGYTF
TRBJ2-5,-,16,TRBV19,CASSTTSTQSGETQYF
TRBJ2-3,-,15,TRBV6-5,CASPKQGPSTDTQYF
TRBJ2-3,-,14,TRBV18,CASSPVRDTDTQYF
TRBJ2-3,-,16,TRBV7-2,CASSLRMGEGTDTQYF